This entry describes one T cell receptor (beta chain). This entry comes from a study of blood T cell repertoires in COVID-19. Overall study: The origin of the acute and convalescent COVID-19 samples was the United States, Italy and Spain. From T cells, B-cell-depleted T cells, or PBMCs came the material, which was cDNA or gDNA.

The data were produced by immunoSEQ multiplex PCR, yet TCRdb's version contains in-frame clones alone and is incomplete. The sample has around 140,000 clones, 86% seen once. The CDR3 is 13 amino acids. V dropped 5 bases and J dropped 4; count of bases not matched to a gene: 4. Sequencing was carried out using peripheral blood. The sequence derives from a woman in her sixties with acute or convalescent COVID-19. The chain employs TRBV12-3 or TRBV12-4 and TRBJ2-5; 7 bases map to TRBD2. The CDR3 here is CASSKTGGETQYF. The CDR3 nucleotides are TGTGCCAGCAGTAAGACGGGGGGAGAGACCCAGTACTTC.